What follows are 8 T cell receptor beta chains derived from one specimen sequenced in a study of blood T cell repertoires in COVID-19. The assay was immunoSEQ multiplex PCR, and TCRdb's table has in-frame clones only and misses some. This sample has 88,000 or so clones; 70% to 80% occur once, and the top ten carry roughly 22%. The sample comprised peripheral blood. Receptor source: a human donor in a cohort sampled during active COVID-19.

This chain joins TRBV4-2 and TRBJ2-7; the D gene is possibly TRBD1 (5 bases). The V and J ends lost 0 bases and 4 bases respectively, with 13 bases between them. The germline V gene has CDR1 LGHNA and CDR2 YNFKEQ. The CDR3 runs to 15 residues. The CDR3 sequence is CASSQEDIGIYEQYF. The CDR3 nucleotides are TGTGCCAGCAGCCAAGAGGACATAGGGATATACGAGCAGTACTTC.

The chain combines TRBV2 with TRBJ2-1; 9 nucleotides align to TRBD1. Germline lookup yields CDR1 SNHLY and CDR2 FYNNEI. Trimming at V came to 6 bases and at J to 2 bases, leaving 2 bases not matched to a gene. This CDR3 region has 14 residues. The CDR3: CASRGTGTYNEQFF. The CDR3 DNA is TGTGCCAGCAGGGGGACAGGGACCTACAATGAGCAGTTCTTC.

V and J are TRBV29-1 and TRBJ2-2, with TRBD1 identical over 8 bases. Germline trimming cut 4 bases from V and 4 bases from J; bases unmatched to any gene: 14. The V gene's germline CDR1 is SQVTM and CDR2 ANQGSEA. The CDR3 contains 17 residues. CDR3 sequence (DNA): TGCAGCGTTGCTTTTGTTGGGACAGGACGTGGCACCGGGGAGCTGTTTTTT. Protein product: CSVAFVGTGRGTGELFF.

This clone was seen more than once but under ten times. The chain joins TRBV2 to TRBJ1-6; 9 nucleotides agree with TRBD1. V shed 7 bases and J 14 bases; nucleotides not matched to a gene: 6. Germline-derived CDR1 and CDR2 are SNHLY and FYNNEI. CDR3 length: 12 residues. The CDR3 region is CASIGTGSALHF. The CDR3 coding sequence is TGTGCCAGCATCGGGACAGGGTCAGCCCTCCACTTT.

This chain uses TRBV4-1 with TRBJ1-1; D unclear. Germline CDR1 MGHRA, CDR2 YSYEKL. Trimming took off 0 bases at V and 6 bases at J, with 17 bases between the two ends. There are 16 residues in the CDR3. CDR3 amino acids: CASSQDGVAGSPEAFF. The DNA for the CDR3 is TGCGCCAGCAGCCAAGACGGGGTAGCCGGCTCTCCTGAAGCTTTCTTT.

This clone was recorded only once. The chain joins TRBV10-3 to TRBJ1-2, with no clear D. The CDR3 loop spans 13 amino acids. CDR1 is ENHRY and CDR2 is SYGVKD in the germline V gene. V was trimmed by 2 bases and J by 4 bases, leaving 8 bases between them. The CDR3 loop reads CAISEGGFYGYTF. Here the CDR3 DNA reads TGTGCCATCAGTGAGGGCGGATTCTATGGCTACACCTTC.

The rearrangement uses TRBV5-1 and TRBJ2-2, with TRBD2 matching 12 bases. The ends lost 0 bases at V and 6 bases at J; junction bases unmatched: 0. The CDR3 contains 15 residues. Germline-derived CDR1 and CDR2 are SGHRS and YFSETQ. CDR3 protein: CASSLGLAGAGELFF. CDR3 bases: TGCGCCAGCAGCTTGGGACTAGCGGGAGCCGGGGAGCTGTTTTTT.

The rearrangement links TRBV6-1 to TRBJ1-1; 7 positions match TRBD1. J gave up 7 bases and V 3 bases, and 8 bases lay outside the gene matches. Germline V gene lookup returns CDR1 MNHNS and CDR2 SASEGT. The CDR3 is 14 amino acids. CDR3 amino acids: CASSEVGGEGEAFF. The CDR3 region has the DNA TGTGCCAGCAGTGAGGTAGGGGGCGAGGGTGAAGCTTTCTTT.